The 28 T cell receptor beta chains listed next were all sequenced from one sample in a study of breast tumors, draining lymph nodes, adjacent tissues. TCRdb reprocessed the multiplex PCR reads with MiXCR, giving one entry per CDR3 protein. The sample carries roughly 49,000 distinct CDR3 sequences, about 40% recorded once. Sequenced sample: breast tumor tissue. These receptors came from a female donor with breast cancer. Some clones in this sample may be carry-over from other donors' samples.

This clonotype showed up many times. The chain employs TRBV7-2 and TRBJ2-5; 8 bases match TRBD1. The CDR3 contains 13 residues. V lost 5 bases, J lost 2 bases, and 1 base stayed unmatched. Germline V gene data show CDR1 as SGHTA and CDR2 as FQGNSA. CDR3: CASSRQGQETQYF. DNA of the CDR3: TGTGCCAGCAGCAGACAGGGGCAAGAGACCCAGTACTTC.

This clonotype was observed many times. This chain joins TRBV24-1 and TRBJ1-4, with D uncertain. This CDR3 comprises 13 residues. CDR1 is KGHDR, CDR2 SFDVKD, per germline. V was cut by 5 bases and J by 7 bases, with 10 bases left in between. The CDR3 sequence is CATSARGSEKLFF. In DNA, the CDR3 is TGTGCCACCAGTGCGAGAGGAAGTGAAAAACTGTTTTTT.

This rearrangement joins TRBV10-3 to TRBJ2-7, with D perhaps being TRBD1 or TRBD2 (5 bases each). V was trimmed by 4 bases and J by 2 bases, leaving 15 bases between them. Germline V gene sequence: CDR1 ENHRY, CDR2 SYGVKD. This CDR3 is built from 15 residues. CDR3 amino acids: CAISARRDGTYEQYF. The CDR3 nucleotides read TGTGCCATCAGTGCTAGACGGGACGGGACCTACGAGCAGTACTTC.

This clonotype appeared many times. This sequence joins TRBV7-2 and TRBJ1-3, with D maybe TRBD1 (5 bases). CDR1 is SGHTA, CDR2 FQGNSA, per germline. The CDR3 runs 15 residues. The ends were cut back, 5 bases at V and 6 bases at J, with 17 bases in the middle. Here the CDR3 reads CASSPASGRTNTIYF. The DNA of the CDR3 is TGTGCCAGCAGCCCCGCATCGGGGCGGACAAACACCATATATTTT.

This clonotype was found many times. The chain couples TRBV12-3 or TRBV12-4 to TRBJ2-1; possible D gene TRBD1, 6 bases. This CDR3 region has 12 residues. Trimming cost V 5 bases and J 9 bases, with 11 bases left between them. The CDR3 region is CASSRQASEQFF. The CDR3, as DNA: TGTGCCAGCAGTCGACAGGCATCTGAGCAGTTCTTC.

This clonotype was seen at least ten times. The V and J genes are TRBV2 and TRBJ2-4; 13 bases agree with TRBD2. CDR1 and CDR2 (germline): SNHLY, FYNNEI. The CDR3 is 13 amino acids. V gave up 10 bases and J gave up 8 bases; unmatched junction bases: 5. This CDR3 is CAIGTSGTDIQYF. In DNA form, the CDR3 reads TGTGCCATTGGGACTAGCGGGACCGACATTCAGTACTTC. The whole variable domain, remainder taken from reference TRBV2 and TRBJ2-4, is EPEVTQTPSHQVTQMGQEVILRCVPISNHLYFYWYRQILGQKVEFLVSFYNNEISEKSEIFDDQFSVERPDGSNFTLKIRSTKLEDSAMYFCAIGTSGTDIQYFGAGTRLSVL.

V usage is TRBV30 and J usage is TRBJ1-1; a weak D match, TRBD1 (6 bases). CDR1 is GTSNPN and CDR2 is SVGIG in the germline V gene (reference sequence). This CDR3 has 13 amino acids. With 1 base removed from V and 0 bases from J, the gap between germline ends came to 6 bases. In nucleotides, the CDR3 is TGTGCCTGGAGTGGGGACATGAACACTGAAGCTTTCTTT. This encodes CAWSGDMNTEAFF.

Concerning this clonotype: At one end the junction does not follow the germline gene, possibly because of a read error. The V and J genes are TRBV20-1 and TRBJ2-2; 8 bases map to TRBD2. The germline V gene has CDR1 DFQATT and CDR2 SNEGSKA (reference sequence). The CDR3 totals 13 residues. Here the CDR3 DNA reads TGCGGTGCTAGCGGGTGGAACACCGGGGAGCTGTTTTTT. It is translated as CGASGWNTGELFF.

This clonotype was seen repeatedly, ten times or more. This rearrangement joins TRBV6-2 or TRBV6-3 to TRBJ1-5; possible D gene TRBD1, 6 bases. V was trimmed by 2 bases and J by 0 bases, leaving 23 bases between them. This CDR3 region has 20 residues. Germline V gene lookup returns CDR1 MNHEY and CDR2 SVGEGT. The chain's CDR3 is CASSYPPSDHRAHSNQPQHF. DNA of the CDR3: TGTGCCAGCAGTTACCCACCCTCGGACCACAGGGCACATAGCAATCAGCCCCAGCATTTT.

This clonotype occurred many times. The rearrangement links TRBV9 to TRBJ2-2; D possibly matches TRBD1 or TRBD2 (6 bases each). The CDR3 sequence is 18 residues long. Trimming removed 0 bases at V and 4 bases at J, with 19 bases between. Germline loops: CDR1 SGDLS, CDR2 YYNGEE. The CDR3 DNA follows: TGTGCCAGCAGCGTAGGGCTTTTCGGGGGCCGGGGCACCGGGGAGCTGTTTTTT. Encoded protein: CASSVGLFGGRGTGELFF.

Many counts were recorded for this clonotype. The CDR3 DNA follows: TGCGCCAGCAGCTTGGGGCTAGCTGTGGGGAACAATGAGCAGTTCTTC. Translation gives CASSLGLAVGNNEQFF. The genes are TRBV5-1 and TRBJ2-1; possible D gene TRBD2, 5 bases. V was cut by 0 bases and J by 5 bases, with 15 bases left in between. CDR1 SGHRS and CDR2 YFSETQ come from the germline V gene. CDR3 length: 16 residues.

The genes are TRBV5-1 and TRBJ2-7; 7 bases are shared with TRBD2. V trimming: 4 bases; J trimming: 0 bases; junction bases outside the gene matches: 7. CDR1 is SGHRS and CDR2 is YFSETQ in the germline V gene. The CDR3 covers 15 residues. This chain's CDR3 is CASSLVGGGSYEQYF. The CDR3 DNA follows: TGCGCCAGCAGCCTGGTTGGGGGGGGCTCCTACGAGCAGTACTTC.

This chain uses TRBV10-1 with TRBJ2-5, with a tentative D call TRBD1 (6 bases). The germline V gene encodes CDR1 WNHNN and CDR2 SYGVQD (reference sequence). There are 14 residues in the CDR3. V was pared by 4 bases and J by 6 bases, with 15 bases between. CDR3 nucleotide sequence: TGCGCCAGCAGTGCTAGACGGCAGGGGAAGACCCAGTACTTC. Protein: CASSARRQGKTQYF.

This clonotype was recorded many times. The gene calls are TRBV20-1 and TRBJ2-3, with 13 positions matching TRBD2. This CDR3 has 15 amino acids. Losses at the gene ends were 6 bases for V and 7 bases for J; bases not matched to a gene: 10. Germline V CDR1 and CDR2: DFQATT, SNEGSKA (reference sequence). CDR3 DNA: TGCAGTGCCACCGGAGGACTAGCGGGAGTATATACGCAGTATTTT. Translation gives CSATGGLAGVYTQYF.

Comments on this clonotype: One end of the junction fails to match germline, which may point to a read error. V gene TRBV20-1 combines with J gene TRBJ1-1; the D is unclear. Germline CDR1 is DFQATT and CDR2 is SNEGSKA (reference sequence). The CDR3 is made up of 11 amino acids. The CDR3 coding sequence is TGCAGTGCTTTGACCAACACTGTAGCTTTCTTT. Its protein is CSALTNTVAFF.

This clonotype was seen many times. This chain links TRBV3-1 with TRBJ2-7, with TRBD2 identical over 8 bases. Trimming cost V 3 bases and J 5 bases; bases outside gene matches: 9. The CDR3 totals 15 residues. Germline CDR1 is LGHDT and CDR2 is YNNKEL (reference sequence). CDR3 nucleotides: TGTGCCAGCAGCCAGCGATTAGCGGGAAGCAACGAGCAGTACTTC. It is translated as CASSQRLAGSNEQYF.

The rearrangement links TRBV10-3 to TRBJ2-1, with D possibly matching TRBD1 (5 bases). The germline V and J ends were trimmed by 9 bases and 6 bases, with 9 bases remaining between them. CDR1 and CDR2 (germline): ENHRY, SYGVKD. The CDR3 contains 11 residues. The CDR3 loop is CAMGPTNEQFF. For the CDR3, the DNA is TGTGCCATGGGGCCCACCAATGAGCAGTTCTTC.

The table lists this clonotype with many counts. V usage is TRBV30 and J usage is TRBJ1-5; the D gene is possibly TRBD1 (5 bases). Trimming removed 2 bases from V and 4 bases from J, with 15 bases in between. The CDR3 consists of 15 residues. Germline CDR1 is GTSNPN and CDR2 is SVGIG (reference sequence). The DNA of the CDR3 is TGTGCCTGGAGTTCCGGGGCGGGAGGAAATCAGCCCCAGCATTTT. This gives the protein CAWSSGAGGNQPQHF. The whole variable domain, filled in from reference TRBV30 and TRBJ1-5, reads SQTIHQWPATLVQPVGSPLSLECTVEGTSNPNLYWYRQAAGRGLQLLFYSVGIGQISSEVPQNLSASRPQDRQFILSSKKLLLSDSGFYLCAWSSGAGGNQPQHFGDGTRLSIL.

This clonotype was recorded at least ten times. The chain is built from TRBV7-3 and TRBJ2-1; TRBD2 matches 13 bases. This CDR3 spans 15 amino acids. The germline V gene encodes CDR1 SGHTA and CDR2 FQGTGA. V trimming: 4 bases; J trimming: 6 bases; junction bases outside the gene matches: 3. CDR3 loop: CASSSGLAGVNEQFF. The CDR3 DNA reads TGTGCCAGCAGCTCCGGACTAGCGGGAGTCAATGAGCAGTTCTTC.

This clonotype was detected ten times or more. The rearrangement joins TRBV5-1 to TRBJ2-3; 7 bases match TRBD1. V shed 0 bases, J shed 6 bases, and the junction held 13 bases outside the gene matches. Germline loops: CDR1 SGHRS, CDR2 YFSETQ. There are 17 residues in the CDR3. CDR3: CASSLGQGPPLPDTQYF. The CDR3 nucleotides read TGCGCCAGCAGCTTGGGACAGGGTCCTCCCTTGCCGGATACGCAGTATTTT.

The CDR3 is CASRIGGQSGELFF. The CDR3 DNA reads as TGTGCCAGCAGAATAGGAGGGCAAAGCGGGGAGCTGTTTTTT. J is TRBJ2-2 and V is TRBV5-4; D may be TRBD2 (6 bases). Germline CDR1 reads SGHNT; CDR2 reads YYREEE (reference sequence). The V end lost 5 bases, the J end lost 7 bases, and 15 bases lay between the germline ends. This CDR3 has 14 residues.

This sequence joins TRBV20-1 and TRBJ1-5, with D unclear. Germline V gene sequence: CDR1 DFQATT, CDR2 SNEGSKA (reference sequence). The CDR3 covers 15 residues. The V end lost 3 bases, the J end lost 6 bases, and 18 bases lay between the germline ends. DNA of the CDR3: TGCAGTGCTAGCCAGGTAAACTCAGCGGGTCAGCCCCAGCATTTT. Amino acids: CSASQVNSAGQPQHF.

The rearrangement uses TRBV9 and TRBJ2-5; maybe TRBD2 (6 bases). CDR1 is SGDLS and CDR2 is YYNGEE in the germline V gene. With 4 bases removed from V and 5 bases from J, the gap between germline ends came to 18 bases. The CDR3 extends over 15 amino acids. The CDR3 DNA reads TGTGCCAGCAGCCCGTGGGGACTTGGGGTCGAGACCCAGTACTTC. Protein product: CASSPWGLGVETQYF.

The table lists this clonotype with many counts. This sequence joins TRBV6-5 and TRBJ2-7, with D possibly TRBD2 on 6 matching bases. Germline CDR1 reads MNHEY; CDR2 reads SVGAGI. Trimming removed 5 bases from V and 6 bases from J, with 14 bases in between. The CDR3 covers 13 residues. This chain's CDR3 is CASSPGRRGEQYF. The DNA for the CDR3 is TGTGCCAGCAGTCCCGGACGGCGGGGCGAGCAGTACTTC.

The chain is built from TRBV7-2 and TRBJ2-7, with a possible D match to TRBD2 (6 bases). CDR3 length equals 13 residues. Germline lookup yields CDR1 SGHTA and CDR2 FQGNSA. Trimming took off 3 bases at V and 4 bases at J, with 10 bases between the two ends. CDR3: CASSLGLLYEQYF. The CDR3 region has the DNA TGTGCCAGCAGCTTGGGACTCCTATACGAGCAGTACTTC.

CDR3 in amino acids: CASSQGHGYTF. The CDR3 DNA is TGCGCCAGCAGCCAAGGCCATGGCTACACCTTC. This chain links TRBV4-1 with TRBJ1-2, with no clear D. The CDR3 runs to 11 residues. From germline, CDR1 is MGHRA and CDR2 YSYEKL. The V gene lost 1 base and the J gene lost 6 bases, with 3 bases spanning the gap.

This clonotype was observed at least ten times. The V gene is TRBV9, the J gene TRBJ1-3; D gene unclear. The germline CDR1 and CDR2 sequences are SGDLS and YYNGEE. The CDR3 length is 13 residues. V was pared by 0 bases and J by 10 bases, with 11 bases between. The CDR3 is CASSVELTGTIYF. CDR3 coding DNA: TGTGCCAGCAGCGTAGAATTGACGGGTACCATATATTTT.

The sample holds many counts of this clonotype. The chain couples TRBV6-2 or TRBV6-3 to TRBJ2-5; weak D call: TRBD2 (5 bases). V lost 8 bases and J lost 5, with 21 bases in between. CDR3 length equals 15 residues. Germline lookup yields CDR1 MNHEY and CDR2 SVGEGT. The CDR3 loop is CASGFSERDGETQYF. Here the CDR3 DNA reads TGTGCCAGCGGCTTTAGCGAACGAGACGGTGAGACCCAGTACTTC.